This TCR beta chain emerged from a study of sequential checkpoint blockade in melanoma. Study-level information: First-line arms were nivolumab then ipilimumab, or the reverse, randomized 1:1. Both treatment sequences were followed by maintenance nivolumab.

Treatment here: randomized to nivolumab then ipilimumab (arm A) or the reverse (arm B). Sorted cells were live CD3+CD8+, lacking CD19 and CD56, from PBMCs. Judged by abundance, this clone is medium-sized. Assay used: immunoSEQ multiplex PCR; TCRdb lists only in-frame clones, some missing. The sample yields some 19,000 clones, 69% seen once. Germline V gene data show CDR1 as MDHEN and CDR2 as SYDVKM. The junction had 7 bases not matched to a gene; V was cut back by 6 bases and J by 4 bases. The CDR3 spans 15 residues. The chain has TRBV28 and TRBJ2-7; 12 bases are shared with TRBD2. The material was CD8+ T cells sorted from blood (inferred from file names), obtained from a patient given nivolumab and ipilimumab in sequence. The receptor was isolated from a human donor with melanoma. CDR3 nucleotides: TGTGCCAGCAGGGCCACTAGCGGGAGGATGTACGAGCAGTACTTC. Translated, it gives CASRATSGRMYEQYF.